This TCR beta chain was sequenced in a study of beta chain features in type 1 diabetes. Study observations and caveats: HLA influence on TCRB rearrangement stayed unresolved here. There was a possibility that cDNA sequencing over-represented cells with high TCR expression. Type 1 diabetes patients had VDJ junctions that carried fewer insertions and more deletions. Compared with healthy donors, patients appeared to share more similar naive, central memory and regulatory TCRB repertoires.

With respect to this clone: Its antigen is not known.

cDNA synthesis used the whole RNA isolate, giving expressed TCRB sequences. Produced via immunoSEQ multiplex PCR; TCRdb's table is partial and in-frame only. The sample includes about 130,000 clones, nearly 9.5% of them seen just once. The specimen sequenced was central memory CD4+ T cells from blood. This TCR derives from a young man in good health.

The CDR3 nucleotides are TGTGCCAGCAGCTTGGAGGGGCTCAATGATGAGCAGTTCTTC. It encodes CASSLEGLNDEQFF. V gene TRBV5-4 combines with J gene TRBJ2-1, with a weak D call TRBD1 (5 bases). The germline V and J ends were trimmed by 0 bases and 8 bases, with 12 bases remaining between them. The CDR3 spans 14 residues. Germline V gives CDR1 SGHNT, CDR2 YYREEE (reference sequence).